These 30 T cell receptor beta chains were sequenced from one sample in a study of cytomegalovirus exposure and HLA in healthy donors. A multiplex PCR was run with 60 Vbeta primers and 13 Jbeta primers. Assay: immunoSEQ multiplex PCR; the TCRdb copy retains only in-frame clones and omits some. Among roughly 230,000 clones listed, 85% to 95% were seen once. Sequencing was performed on PBMCs. Receptors originate from a girl aged 2 to 9 in good health and CMV-seronegative.

The CDR3 region has the DNA TGTGCCAGCAGCTTAAGACTTAGCGGGGGGGCCTCCTACAATGAGCAGTTCTTC. It yields the protein CASSLRLSGGASYNEQFF. The J gene is TRBJ2-1, the V gene TRBV7-2; TRBD2 aligns across 11 bases. CDR1 SGHTA and CDR2 FQGNSA come from the germline V gene. The V segment lost 2 bases and the J segment 0 bases; nucleotides outside the gene matches: 6. This CDR3 has 18 residues.

This clone was seen a few times. The V and J genes are TRBV2 and TRBJ1-1; D remains ambiguous. This CDR3 has 12 residues. Per germline, CDR1 SNHLY and CDR2 FYNNEI. The V end was cut by 3 bases, the J end by 7 bases, with 9 bases between. CDR3 coding DNA: TGTGCCAGCAGTGAGGGCTGGGTTGAAGCTTTCTTT. This sequence encodes CASSEGWVEAFF.

CDR3 sequence: CASSYRTGSYEQYF. Written as DNA, the CDR3 is TGTGCCAGCAGCTATCGGACAGGCTCCTACGAGCAGTACTTC. V gene TRBV5-6 combines with J gene TRBJ2-7, with 7 nucleotides matching TRBD1. Germline V gene lookup returns CDR1 SGHDT and CDR2 YYEEEE. The CDR3 loop spans 14 amino acids. V dropped 3 bases and J dropped 0; count of bases not matched to a gene: 3.

The CDR3 nucleotides are TGTGCCAGCAGTTTGTCCAGGGGCACAGATACGCAGTATTTT. Its protein product is CASSLSRGTDTQYF. The V and J genes are TRBV27 and TRBJ2-3, with D possibly TRBD1 on 5 matching bases. The ends were cut back, 3 bases at V and 1 base at J, with 8 bases in the middle. The CDR3 is 14 residues long. Germline CDR1 reads MNHEY; CDR2 reads SMNVEV (reference sequence).

The chain recombines TRBV29-1 with TRBJ2-5, with D perhaps TRBD2 (7 bases). This CDR3 region has 19 residues. Per the germline V gene, CDR1 is SQVTM and CDR2 is ANQGSEA. With 0 bases removed from V and 5 bases from J, the gap between germline ends came to 28 bases. The CDR3 here is CSVEDVKRGRERTGETQYF. In nucleotides, the CDR3 is TGCAGCGTTGAAGATGTAAAAAGGGGGAGGGAGCGGACGGGTGAGACCCAGTACTTC.

V and J are TRBV19 and TRBJ1-3, with a tentative D call TRBD1 (6 bases). This CDR3 contains 15 residues. Germline V gene data show CDR1 as LNHDA and CDR2 as SQIVND (reference sequence). Trimming took off 7 bases at V and 5 bases at J, with 18 bases between the two ends. The CDR3 sequence is CASKVWDIGRNTIYF. The CDR3 DNA follows: TGTGCCAGTAAAGTTTGGGACATCGGCCGAAACACCATATATTTT.

V and J are TRBV30 and TRBJ2-7, with 14 bases fitting TRBD2. This CDR3 region has 17 residues. The V segment lost 2 bases and the J segment 6 bases; nucleotides outside the gene matches: 12. The germline gives CDR1 GTSNPN, CDR2 SVGIG (reference sequence). The CDR3 spells CAWSKGDFGLAGGEQYF. The CDR3 DNA reads TGTGCCTGGAGTAAGGGGGATTTCGGACTAGCGGGGGGCGAGCAGTACTTC.

This chain uses TRBV7-2 with TRBJ1-5; D is undetermined. The ends were cut back, 1 base at V and 5 bases at J, with 6 bases in the middle. From germline, CDR1 is SGHTA and CDR2 FQGNSA. CDR3 length equals 13 residues. The CDR3 reads CASSLGEDQPQHF. CDR3 DNA: TGTGCCAGCAGCTTAGGCGAGGATCAGCCCCAGCATTTT.

Here the CDR3 DNA reads TGTGCCAGCAGCTCACTGATAGCGGGACCTAACACAGATACGCAGTATTTT. Protein sequence: CASSSLIAGPNTDTQYF. The gene calls are TRBV7-9 and TRBJ2-3, with 8 bases that match TRBD2. The germline V gene encodes CDR1 SEHNR and CDR2 FQNEAQ (reference sequence). This CDR3 region has 17 residues. The trim removed 4 bases at V and 2 bases at J, leaving 11 bases unmatched. Looking up the rest from reference TRBV7-9 and TRBJ2-3 gives the full variable domain: DTGVSQNPRHKITKRGQNVTFRCDPISEHNRLYWYRQTLGQGPEFLTYFQNEAQLEKSRLLSDRFSAERPKGSFSTLEIQRTEQGDSAMYLCASSSLIAGPNTDTQYFGPGTRLTVL.

The V call is TRBV9, the J call TRBJ2-7, with a possible D match to TRBD1 (6 bases). V was trimmed by 0 bases and J by 4 bases, leaving 32 bases between them. The CDR3 covers 21 residues. In germline, CDR1 is SGDLS, CDR2 YYNGEE. For the CDR3, the DNA is TGTGCCAGCAGCGTAGCTACTCCAGGGGTAATTTTATGTGTTTTAAGATACGAGCAGTACTTC. Protein sequence: CASSVATPGVILCVLRYEQYF.

The V call is TRBV10-2, the J call TRBJ1-2; TRBD1 aligns across 7 bases. Germline V gives CDR1 WSHSY, CDR2 SAAADI. Losses at the gene ends were 2 bases for V and 3 bases for J; bases not matched to a gene: 3. The CDR3 is made up of 14 amino acids. The CDR3 loop is CASSEPGQHYGYTF. The CDR3 region has the DNA TGCGCCAGCAGTGAGCCGGGACAGCACTATGGCTACACCTTC.

The gene calls are TRBV5-1 and TRBJ2-3; perhaps TRBD2 as D (6 bases). The CDR3 is 20 residues long. V lost 4 bases and J 0 bases, leaving 27 bases between the germline ends. Germline CDR1 and CDR2: SGHRS and YFSETQ. The CDR3 protein is CASSPALGGTSLASTDTQYF. The CDR3 region has the DNA TGCGCCAGCAGCCCCGCCTTGGGGGGAACTAGTTTAGCTAGCACAGATACGCAGTATTTT.

The genes are TRBV2 and TRBJ2-5, with a tentative D call TRBD2 (6 bases). The CDR3 has 15 amino acids. Trimming took 1 base from V and 1 from J, leaving 10 bases between them. Per the germline V gene, CDR1 is SNHLY and CDR2 is FYNNEI. CDR3 sequence: CASSEGAGTQETQYF. CDR3 nucleotides: TGTGCCAGCAGTGAAGGGGCGGGGACCCAAGAGACCCAGTACTTC. Filled out from reference TRBV2 and TRBJ2-5, the complete variable domain reads EPEVTQTPSHQVTQMGQEVILRCVPISNHLYFYWYRQILGQKVEFLVSFYNNEISEKSEIFDDQFSVERPDGSNFTLKIRSTKLEDSAMYFCASSEGAGTQETQYFGPGTRLLVL.

The chain employs TRBV19 and TRBJ1-2; TRBD1 matches at 11 bases. V shed 4 bases, J shed 7 bases, and the junction held 5 bases outside the gene matches. CDR1 is LNHDA, CDR2 SQIVND, per germline (reference sequence). The CDR3 is 14 residues long. This CDR3 reads CASSSGQGAFGYTF. The CDR3 DNA reads TGTGCCAGTAGTAGCGGACAGGGGGCGTTTGGCTACACCTTC.

CDR3 in amino acids: CATRQGRHTEAFF. CDR3 nucleotides: TGTGCCACCAGACAGGGGCGGCACACTGAAGCTTTCTTT. The chain combines TRBV27 with TRBJ1-1, with TRBD1 matching 8 bases. V dropped 10 bases and J dropped 3; count of bases not matched to a gene: 7. This CDR3 contains 13 residues. Looked up from germline, CDR1 is MNHEY and CDR2 is SMNVEV (reference sequence).

The chain uses TRBV7-9 and TRBJ2-3; 7 bases map to TRBD2. CDR1 and CDR2 from the germline V gene are SEHNR and FQNEAQ (reference sequence). This CDR3 contains 18 residues. The ends lost 6 bases at V and 0 bases at J; junction bases unmatched: 15. The CDR3 DNA reads as TGTGCCAGCAGGGTCTTGGGTCCGGGACTAATAAGCACAGATACGCAGTATTTT. Residues: CASRVLGPGLISTDTQYF.

V usage is TRBV2 and J usage is TRBJ1-6, with 7 bases that match TRBD1. J gave up 4 bases and V 6 bases, and 6 bases lay outside the gene matches. Per germline, CDR1 SNHLY and CDR2 FYNNEI. The CDR3 consists of 15 residues. Here the CDR3 DNA reads TGTGCCAGCAGGGGACAGTTCCTGTATAATTCACCCCTCCACTTT. It specifies CASRGQFLYNSPLHF.

The CDR3 nucleotides are TGTGCCAGCAGTTACCGGGGGGGAGACTACGAGCAGTACTTC. Translated, it gives CASSYRGGDYEQYF. This chain links TRBV6-5 with TRBJ2-5; 8 nucleotides agree with TRBD2. The J call may be incorrect, as the DNA end agrees better with TRBJ2-7. The CDR3 covers 14 residues. CDR1 and CDR2 (germline): MNHEY, SVGAGI.

The chain links TRBV5-1 to TRBJ2-5, with D perhaps matching TRBD1 (5 bases). Trimming took 0 bases from V and 5 from J, leaving 11 bases between them. CDR1 is SGHRS, CDR2 YFSETQ, per germline. The CDR3 has 14 amino acids. This CDR3 reads CASSLETDGETQYF. In nucleotides, the CDR3 is TGCGCCAGCAGCTTGGAGACAGACGGGGAGACCCAGTACTTC.

The chain is built from TRBV4-1 and TRBJ2-2; D is undetermined. CDR1 and CDR2 (germline): MGHRA, YSYEKL. V was pared by 0 bases and J by 4 bases, with 12 bases between. This CDR3 has 16 residues. The CDR3 DNA reads as TGCGCCAGCAGCCAAGATTCCTTCAGGTCCACCGGGGAGCTGTTTTTT. It translates to CASSQDSFRSTGELFF.

The rearrangement links TRBV5-1 to TRBJ1-6; D might be TRBD1 (5 bases). The CDR3 is 14 amino acids. V shed 0 bases and J shed 8 bases, with 9 bases lying between them. Germline values: CDR1 SGHRS, CDR2 YFSETQ. CDR3 DNA sequence: TGCGCCAGCAGCTTGGTTACAGGCGATTCACCCCTCCACTTT. Protein sequence: CASSLVTGDSPLHF. The full variable domain, with the rest looked up from reference TRBV5-1 and TRBJ1-6, is KAGVTQTPRYLIKTRGQQVTLSCSPISGHRSVSWYQQTPGQGLQFLFEYFSETQRNKGNFPGRFSGRQFSNSRSEMNVSTLELGDSALYLCASSLVTGDSPLHFGNGTRLTVT.

J is TRBJ2-3 and V is TRBV2; TRBD1 agrees at 10 bases. Trimming at V came to 4 bases and at J to 2 bases, leaving 6 bases not matched to a gene. The germline CDR1 and CDR2 sequences are SNHLY and FYNNEI. CDR3 length: 16 residues. The CDR3 spells CASSVKGTGVTDTQYF. The CDR3 DNA reads TGTGCCAGCAGTGTGAAAGGGACAGGGGTCACAGATACGCAGTATTTT. The variable domain in full, completed from reference TRBV2 and TRBJ2-3, reads EPEVTQTPSHQVTQMGQEVILRCVPISNHLYFYWYRQILGQKVEFLVSFYNNEISEKSEIFDDQFSVERPDGSNFTLKIRSTKLEDSAMYFCASSVKGTGVTDTQYFGPGTRLTVL.

This chain connects TRBV11-2 to TRBJ2-1; D uncertain. This CDR3 contains 11 residues. V dropped 5 bases and J dropped 7 bases, with 6 bases sitting between them. CDR1 is SGHAT, CDR2 FQNNGV, per germline. The CDR3 DNA sequence: TGTGCCAGCAGCCTCGGGAATGAGCAGTTCTTC. It is translated as CASSLGNEQFF.

Regarding this clone: The junction departs from germline at one end; a sequencing error may be responsible. The chain is built from TRBV19 and TRBJ2-7; 7 positions match TRBD1. The CDR3 covers 12 residues. Germline CDR1 reads LNHDA; CDR2 reads SQIVND (reference sequence). CDR3 nucleotide sequence: TGCCCCCGCCGACAGGGAAAATACGAGCAGTACTTC. Translated: CPRRQGKYEQYF.

The V and J genes are TRBV5-1 and TRBJ2-5, with TRBD1 identical over 8 bases. Trimming removed 4 bases from V and 5 bases from J; junction bases left unmatched: 7. This CDR3 contains 14 residues. CDR1 is SGHRS, CDR2 YFSETQ, per germline. The CDR3 region is CASSPRTGRETQYF. The CDR3 nucleotides read TGCGCCAGCAGCCCTAGGACAGGGAGGGAGACCCAGTACTTC.

The rearrangement joins TRBV14 to TRBJ1-1; 8 nucleotides align to TRBD1. Germline V gene lookup returns CDR1 SGHDN and CDR2 FVKESK. V lost 4 bases and J lost 4; bases outside the gene matches: 5. The CDR3 contains 14 residues. In DNA form, the CDR3 reads TGTGCCAGCAGCCTGTTCCAGGGGGCCACTGAAGCTTTCTTT. Its translation is CASSLFQGATEAFF.

The CDR3 sequence is CASKSRPAVGGQHF. The CDR3 bases are TGTGCCAGCAAAAGTCGGCCGGCCGTCGGGGGCCAGCATTTT. The V gene is TRBV6-1, the J gene TRBJ1-5; D possibly corresponds to TRBD1 (5 bases). Trimming shortened V by 7 bases and J by 12 bases, and 22 bases separated the two germline ends. Per the germline V gene, CDR1 is MNHNS and CDR2 is SASEGT. This CDR3 is built from 14 residues.

This clone has only one observation. J is TRBJ2-3 and V is TRBV5-1; D is unresolved. V lost 0 bases and J 0 bases, leaving 14 bases between the germline ends. Per the germline V gene, CDR1 is SGHRS and CDR2 is YFSETQ. CDR3 length: 17 amino acids. CDR3 sequence: CASSLDPTGSSTDTQYF. The CDR3 nucleotides read TGCGCCAGCAGCTTGGACCCGACGGGTTCTAGCACAGATACGCAGTATTTT. Full variable domain (remainder filled in from reference TRBV5-1 and TRBJ2-3): KAGVTQTPRYLIKTRGQQVTLSCSPISGHRSVSWYQQTPGQGLQFLFEYFSETQRNKGNFPGRFSGRQFSNSRSEMNVSTLELGDSALYLCASSLDPTGSSTDTQYFGPGTRLTVL.

This rearrangement joins TRBV19 to TRBJ1-4; D call uncertain. Looked up from germline, CDR1 is LNHDA and CDR2 is SQIVND (reference sequence). The CDR3 covers 13 residues. The V and J ends lost 4 bases and 5 bases respectively, with 8 bases between them. In DNA, the CDR3 is TGTGCCAGTAGTACTGGACTCAATGAAAAACTGTTTTTT. Translating it yields CASSTGLNEKLFF.

The chain links TRBV10-3 to TRBJ1-3; 7 positions match TRBD1. V lost 9 bases and J lost 2; bases outside the gene matches: 7. In germline, CDR1 is ENHRY, CDR2 SYGVKD. This CDR3 contains 14 residues. CDR3 region: CAMDDREAGNTIYF. The DNA for the CDR3 is TGTGCCATGGACGACAGGGAAGCTGGAAACACCATATATTTT.